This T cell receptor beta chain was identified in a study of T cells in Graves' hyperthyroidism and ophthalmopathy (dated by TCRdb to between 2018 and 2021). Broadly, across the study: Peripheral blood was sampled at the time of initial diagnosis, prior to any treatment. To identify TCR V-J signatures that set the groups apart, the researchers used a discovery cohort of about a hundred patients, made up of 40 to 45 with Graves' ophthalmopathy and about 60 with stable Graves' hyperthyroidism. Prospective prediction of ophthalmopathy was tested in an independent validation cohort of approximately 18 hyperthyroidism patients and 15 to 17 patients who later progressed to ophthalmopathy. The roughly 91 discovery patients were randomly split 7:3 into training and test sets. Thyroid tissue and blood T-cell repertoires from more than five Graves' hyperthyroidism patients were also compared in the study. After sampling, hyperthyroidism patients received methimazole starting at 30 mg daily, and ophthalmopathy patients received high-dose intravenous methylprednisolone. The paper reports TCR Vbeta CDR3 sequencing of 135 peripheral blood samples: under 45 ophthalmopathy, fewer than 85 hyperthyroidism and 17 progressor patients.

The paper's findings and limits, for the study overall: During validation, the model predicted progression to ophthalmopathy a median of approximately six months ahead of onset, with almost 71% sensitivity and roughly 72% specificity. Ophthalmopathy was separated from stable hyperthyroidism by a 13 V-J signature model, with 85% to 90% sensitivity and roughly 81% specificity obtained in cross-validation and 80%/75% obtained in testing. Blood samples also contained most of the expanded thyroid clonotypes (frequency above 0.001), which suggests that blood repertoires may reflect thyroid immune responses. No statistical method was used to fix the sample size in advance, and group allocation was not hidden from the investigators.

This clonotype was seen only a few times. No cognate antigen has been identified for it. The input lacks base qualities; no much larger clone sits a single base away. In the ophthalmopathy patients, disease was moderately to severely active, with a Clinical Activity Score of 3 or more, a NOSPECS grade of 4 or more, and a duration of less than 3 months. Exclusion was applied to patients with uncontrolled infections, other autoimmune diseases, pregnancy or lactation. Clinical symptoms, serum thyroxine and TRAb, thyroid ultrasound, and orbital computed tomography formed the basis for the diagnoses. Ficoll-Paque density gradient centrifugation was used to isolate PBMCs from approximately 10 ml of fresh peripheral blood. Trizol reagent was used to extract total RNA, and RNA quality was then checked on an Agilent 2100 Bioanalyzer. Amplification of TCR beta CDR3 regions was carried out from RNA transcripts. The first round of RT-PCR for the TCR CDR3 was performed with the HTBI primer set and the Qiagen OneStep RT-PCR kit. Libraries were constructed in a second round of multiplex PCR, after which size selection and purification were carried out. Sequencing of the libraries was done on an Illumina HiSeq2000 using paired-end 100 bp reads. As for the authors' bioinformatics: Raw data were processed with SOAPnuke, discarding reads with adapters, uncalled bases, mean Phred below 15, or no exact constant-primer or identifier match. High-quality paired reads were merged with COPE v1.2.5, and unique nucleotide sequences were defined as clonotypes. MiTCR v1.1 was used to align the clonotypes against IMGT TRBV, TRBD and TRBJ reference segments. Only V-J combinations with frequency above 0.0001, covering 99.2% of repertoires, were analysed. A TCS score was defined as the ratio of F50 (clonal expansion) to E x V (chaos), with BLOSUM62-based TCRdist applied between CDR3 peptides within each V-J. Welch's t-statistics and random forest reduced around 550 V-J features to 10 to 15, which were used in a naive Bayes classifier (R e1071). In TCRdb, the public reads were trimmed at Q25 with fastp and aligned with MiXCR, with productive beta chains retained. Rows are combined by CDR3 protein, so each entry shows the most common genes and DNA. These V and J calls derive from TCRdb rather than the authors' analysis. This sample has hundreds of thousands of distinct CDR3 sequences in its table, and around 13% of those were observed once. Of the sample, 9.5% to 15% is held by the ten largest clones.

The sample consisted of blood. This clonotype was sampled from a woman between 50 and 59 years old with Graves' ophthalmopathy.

The CDR3 in this case is CASSSRSRGTDTQYF. The DNA reads as follows: TGTGCCAGCAGCTCCCGCTCGCGGGGGACAGATACGCAGTATTTT. Here the chain combines TRBV11-2 and TRBJ2-3; a stretch of 7 junction bases matches TRBD2. The CDR3 starts with the cysteine, ends with the phenylalanine, and has 15 residues. The only DNA kept is the CDR3, 45 bases in frame from the first base. CDR1 SGHAT and CDR2 FQNNGV were looked up in the germline V gene. Trimming takes 4 bases off V and 3 bases off J; junction bases not matched to a gene: 7.